The TCR beta chain described here comes from a study of STAT5B mutations in CD4+ large granular lymphocyte leukemia. General observations from the study: Main leukemic clonotypes were patient-specific, but under 30% appeared at low frequency elsewhere. 8/27 top patient clones versus 2/35 control clones were TRBV06-family.

Trimming removed 2 bases from V and 4 bases from J; junction bases left unmatched: 8. Looked up from germline, CDR1 is LNHNV and CDR2 is YYDKDF (reference sequence). CDR3 length equals 16 residues. Per the authors' pipeline: Productive clonotypes were detectable down to 2.59 x 10-5 frequency. The assay was immunoSEQ multiplex PCR, and TCRdb's table has in-frame clones only and misses some. Clone size and V and J calls were adopted from that table, with D and trimming inferred from the DNA. The sample carries about 30,000 clones, more than 60% recorded once. Buffy coats from healthy blood donors served as controls. Of note for this clone: No antigen is known for it.

The sequence was collected from a human donor in good health. The sequenced sample consisted of CD4+ T cells from blood buffy coats. J is TRBJ1-5 and V is TRBV15; TRBD1 matches 7 bases. CDR3 DNA sequence: TGTGCCACCAGCAGATCCCGGACAGGTTGGAATCAGCCCCAGCATTTT. This gives the protein CATSRSRTGWNQPQHF.